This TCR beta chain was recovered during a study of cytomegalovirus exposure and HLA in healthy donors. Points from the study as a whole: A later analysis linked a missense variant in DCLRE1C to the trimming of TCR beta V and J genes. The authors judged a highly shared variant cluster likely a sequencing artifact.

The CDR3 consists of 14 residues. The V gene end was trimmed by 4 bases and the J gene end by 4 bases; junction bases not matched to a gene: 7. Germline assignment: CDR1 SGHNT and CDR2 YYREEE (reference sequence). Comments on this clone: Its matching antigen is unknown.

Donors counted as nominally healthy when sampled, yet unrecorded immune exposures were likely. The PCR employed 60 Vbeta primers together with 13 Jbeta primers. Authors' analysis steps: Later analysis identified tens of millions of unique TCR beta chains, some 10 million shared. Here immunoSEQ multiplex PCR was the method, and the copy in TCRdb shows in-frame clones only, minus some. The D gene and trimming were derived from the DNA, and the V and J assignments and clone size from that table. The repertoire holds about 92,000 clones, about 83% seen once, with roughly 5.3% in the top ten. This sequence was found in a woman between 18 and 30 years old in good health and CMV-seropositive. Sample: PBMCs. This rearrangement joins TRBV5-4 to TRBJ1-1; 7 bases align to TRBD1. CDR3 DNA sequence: TGTGCCAGCAGCAGAGGGGGCCGCCCCACTGAAGCTTTCTTT. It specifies CASSRGGRPTEAFF.